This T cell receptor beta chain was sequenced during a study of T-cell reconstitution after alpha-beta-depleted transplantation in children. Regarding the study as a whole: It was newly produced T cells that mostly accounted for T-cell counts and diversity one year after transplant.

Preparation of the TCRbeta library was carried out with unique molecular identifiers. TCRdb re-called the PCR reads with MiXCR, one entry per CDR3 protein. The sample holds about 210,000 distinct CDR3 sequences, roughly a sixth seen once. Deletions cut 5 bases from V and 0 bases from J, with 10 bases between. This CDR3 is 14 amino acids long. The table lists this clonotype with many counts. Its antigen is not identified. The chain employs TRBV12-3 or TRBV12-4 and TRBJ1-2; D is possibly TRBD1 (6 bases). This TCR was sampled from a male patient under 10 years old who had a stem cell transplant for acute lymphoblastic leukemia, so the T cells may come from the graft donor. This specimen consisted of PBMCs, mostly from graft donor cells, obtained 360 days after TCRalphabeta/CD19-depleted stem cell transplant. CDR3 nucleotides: TGTGCCAGCAGTGTACAGGGATCTAACTATGGCTACACCTTC. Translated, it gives CASSVQGSNYGYTF.